The 29 T cell receptor beta chains below were found in one sample sequenced in a study of cytomegalovirus exposure and HLA in healthy donors. A multiplex PCR was run with 60 Vbeta primers and 13 Jbeta primers. Generated by immunoSEQ multiplex PCR, the TCRdb table keeps only in-frame clones and is missing some. The sample carries roughly 100,000 clones, approximately 72% recorded once. Sequenced input: PBMCs. These receptors were taken from a man in his thirties or forties in good health and CMV-seronegative.

The chain is built from TRBV6-1 and TRBJ1-2; D possibly corresponds to TRBD1 (5 bases). The CDR3 totals 15 residues. With 8 bases removed from V and 2 bases from J, the gap between germline ends came to 18 bases. Germline CDR1 MNHNS, CDR2 SASEGT. CDR3 DNA sequence: TGTGCCAGCTCCTTAGACCTGACAGCGAACTATGGCTACACCTTC. Its protein product is CASSLDLTANYGYTF.

The V and J genes are TRBV25-1 and TRBJ1-1, with 10 nucleotides matching TRBD1. Germline CDR1 reads MGHDK; CDR2 reads SYGVNS. Unmatched junction bases numbered 3, after V lost 5 bases and J lost 3 bases. The CDR3 sequence is 14 residues long. The CDR3 protein is CASSRQGADTEAFF. For the CDR3, the DNA is TGTGCCAGCAGTCGACAGGGGGCGGACACTGAAGCTTTCTTT.

The chain recombines TRBV18 with TRBJ2-7; 9 bases map to TRBD1. With 0 bases clipped from V and 3 bases from J, the junction kept 3 bases outside the gene matches. CDR3 size: 15 residues. CDR1 KGHSH and CDR2 LQKENI come from the germline V gene. The CDR3, as DNA: TGTGCCAGCTCACCACCGGGACAGGGCGGCTACGAGCAGTACTTC. It yields the protein CASSPPGQGGYEQYF.

This clone was detected only once. V usage is TRBV7-9 and J usage is TRBJ1-1; D may be TRBD1 (6 bases). The germline V gene encodes CDR1 SEHNR and CDR2 FQNEAQ (reference sequence). CDR3 length: 14 residues. The germline V and J ends were trimmed by 3 bases and 3 bases, with 11 bases remaining between them. The DNA of the CDR3 is TGTGCCAGCAGCTTCAACAGGGCCGACACTGAAGCTTTCTTT. Translation: CASSFNRADTEAFF.

The chain employs TRBV6-5 and TRBJ2-3; 12 positions match TRBD2. Germline CDR1 is MNHEY and CDR2 is SVGAGI. The CDR3 consists of 14 residues. Unmatched junction bases numbered 3, after V lost 6 bases and J lost 5 bases. The CDR3 loop reads CASSLAGGQDTQYF. CDR3 nucleotide sequence: TGTGCCAGCAGCCTAGCGGGGGGGCAAGATACGCAGTATTTT.

The V gene is TRBV4-1, the J gene TRBJ2-1; weak D call: TRBD1 (5 bases). Germline lookup yields CDR1 MGHRA and CDR2 YSYEKL. This CDR3 region has 15 residues. With 0 bases removed from V and 4 bases from J, the gap between germline ends came to 10 bases. CDR3 coding DNA: TGCGCCAGCAGCCAAGATGGAAGGGGTTACAATGAGCAGTTCTTC. Amino acid sequence: CASSQDGRGYNEQFF.

The chain uses TRBV7-9 and TRBJ2-1; D possibly corresponds to TRBD1 (6 bases). The length of the CDR3 is 13 residues. V lost 1 base and J 10 bases, leaving 11 bases between the germline ends. CDR1 and CDR2 from the germline V gene are SEHNR and FQNEAQ (reference sequence). The CDR3 region is CASSLVGRGEQFF. The CDR3 coding sequence is TGTGCCAGCAGCTTAGTAGGCAGGGGAGAGCAGTTCTTC.

V usage is TRBV6-1 and J usage is TRBJ1-2; perhaps TRBD1 as D (6 bases). Trimming took 6 bases from V and 6 from J, leaving 14 bases between them. This CDR3 comprises 13 residues. CDR1 MNHNS and CDR2 SASEGT come from the germline V gene. The CDR3 region is CASSHRETDGYTF. The DNA for the CDR3 is TGTGCCAGCAGCCACAGGGAAACGGATGGCTACACCTTC.

The chain is built from TRBV10-3 and TRBJ1-2; 8 bases line up with TRBD1. The V gene's germline CDR1 is ENHRY and CDR2 SYGVKD. CDR3 length: 14 residues. V lost 3 bases and J lost 4; bases outside the gene matches: 4. Here the CDR3 reads CAISDGTGTYGYTF. The CDR3 coding sequence is TGTGCCATCAGTGACGGGACAGGAACCTATGGCTACACCTTC.

The V and J genes are TRBV29-1 and TRBJ1-2, with TRBD1 as a possible D gene (5 bases). Germline assignment: CDR1 SQVTM and CDR2 ANQGSEA. The CDR3 runs 14 residues. The V end was cut by 1 base, the J end by 4 bases, with 13 bases between. CDR3 in amino acids: CSVEAAGGIYGYTF. The CDR3 DNA sequence: TGCAGCGTTGAAGCCGCGGGGGGGATCTATGGCTACACCTTC.

The chain is built from TRBV18 and TRBJ2-1, with a tentative D call TRBD2 (6 bases). The CDR3 loop spans 14 amino acids. Trimming cost V 5 bases and J 7 bases, with 15 bases left between them. Germline V gives CDR1 KGHSH, CDR2 LQKENI. CDR3: CASSFPGASNEQFF. In DNA form, the CDR3 reads TGTGCCAGCTCATTTCCGGGAGCCTCAAATGAGCAGTTCTTC. The variable domain in full, with the rest retrieved from reference TRBV18 and TRBJ2-1, is NAGVMQNPRHLVRRRGQEARLRCSPMKGHSHVYWYRQLPEEGLKFMVYLQKENIIDESGMPKERFSAEFPKEGPSILRIQQVVRGDSAAYFCASSFPGASNEQFFGPGTRLTVL.

V gene TRBV5-1 combines with J gene TRBJ2-7; TRBD1 might be the D (6 bases). V lost 4 bases, J lost 1 base, and 9 bases lay in between. The germline V gene encodes CDR1 SGHRS and CDR2 YFSETQ. This CDR3 has 13 residues. CDR3 sequence reads: CASSQDRSYEQYF. CDR3 coding DNA: TGCGCCAGCAGCCAGGACAGATCCTACGAGCAGTACTTC.

The chain recombines TRBV5-1 with TRBJ2-3; 13 bases are shared with TRBD2. V dropped 4 bases and J dropped 2; count of bases not matched to a gene: 7. Germline V gene sequence: CDR1 SGHRS, CDR2 YFSETQ. This CDR3 is built from 17 residues. The chain's CDR3 is CASSPGLAGASTDTQYF. DNA for the CDR3: TGCGCCAGCAGCCCCGGACTAGCGGGGGCCTCCACAGATACGCAGTATTTT. Full variable domain (remainder filled in from reference TRBV5-1 and TRBJ2-3): KAGVTQTPRYLIKTRGQQVTLSCSPISGHRSVSWYQQTPGQGLQFLFEYFSETQRNKGNFPGRFSGRQFSNSRSEMNVSTLELGDSALYLCASSPGLAGASTDTQYFGPGTRLTVL.

The chain is built from TRBV5-1 and TRBJ2-1; TRBD1 agrees at 7 bases. J gave up 5 bases and V 7 bases, and 6 bases lay outside the gene matches. Germline assignment: CDR1 SGHRS and CDR2 YFSETQ. The CDR3 totals 13 residues. The CDR3 DNA reads as TGCGCCAGCCGCCGGGACAGAGACAATGAGCAGTTCTTC. Protein: CASRRDRDNEQFF. The full variable domain, with the rest looked up from reference TRBV5-1 and TRBJ2-1, is KAGVTQTPRYLIKTRGQQVTLSCSPISGHRSVSWYQQTPGQGLQFLFEYFSETQRNKGNFPGRFSGRQFSNSRSEMNVSTLELGDSALYLCASRRDRDNEQFFGPGTRLTVL.

The chain couples TRBV30 to TRBJ2-7, with a weak D call TRBD1 (6 bases). With 5 bases removed from V and 4 bases from J, the gap between germline ends came to 18 bases. Per germline, CDR1 GTSNPN and CDR2 SVGIG (reference sequence). CDR3 length: 14 residues. The CDR3 loop reads CAWSSGRGMYEQYF. The CDR3 DNA reads as TGTGCCTGGTCGAGCGGCAGGGGTATGTACGAGCAGTACTTC.

The chain combines TRBV5-4 with TRBJ2-5; maybe TRBD1 (6 bases). The V end was cut by 1 base, the J end by 4 bases, with 17 bases between. Per germline, CDR1 SGHNT and CDR2 YYREEE (reference sequence). CDR3 size: 16 residues. CDR3 in DNA: TGTGCCAGCAGCTTGCCGGACAGCCCCATCGGAGAGACCCAGTACTTC. Amino acids: CASSLPDSPIGETQYF.

The chain employs TRBV7-3 and TRBJ2-3; the match to TRBD2 covers 12 bases. V lost 4 bases, J lost 3 bases, and 8 bases stayed unmatched. This CDR3 contains 17 residues. CDR1 and CDR2 from the germline V gene are SGHTA and FQGTGA. DNA of the CDR3: TGTGCCAGCAGCTCTAGCGGGGGGGGTCTAGGGACAGATACGCAGTATTTT. It encodes CASSSSGGGLGTDTQYF.

This clone was detected once. The CDR3 nucleotides are TGTGCCAGCAGTGATACAGGGGGAGTTAGGAATGAGCAGTTCTTC. It yields the protein CASSDTGGVRNEQFF. The chain couples TRBV28 to TRBJ2-1; 8 bases match TRBD1. The germline V gene encodes CDR1 MDHEN and CDR2 SYDVKM. Unmatched junction bases numbered 10, after V lost 5 bases and J lost 7 bases. The CDR3 has 15 residues.

This clone has more than one count but fewer than ten. CDR3 nucleotide sequence: TGCGCCAGCAGGGGACTCCTACTAAACACTGAAGCTTTCTTT. Encoded protein: CASRGLLLNTEAFF. The chain couples TRBV4-1 to TRBJ1-1, with a possible D match to TRBD1 (5 bases). CDR3 length: 14 amino acids. V was shortened by 6 bases and J by 2 bases, with 13 bases between the two germline ends. Germline loops: CDR1 MGHRA, CDR2 YSYEKL.

A few counts support this clone. The CDR3 region has the DNA TGTGCCATCTCCCGACAGGGGTGGGAGGATGGCTACACCTTC. Protein product: CAISRQGWEDGYTF. The V gene is TRBV10-3, the J gene TRBJ1-2; 8 bases agree with TRBD1. Germline V gene sequence: CDR1 ENHRY, CDR2 SYGVKD. The V segment lost 8 bases and the J segment 6 bases; nucleotides outside the gene matches: 11. This CDR3 region has 14 residues.

This chain uses TRBV7-2 with TRBJ2-5; D uncertain. The V end lost 7 bases, the J end lost 5 bases, and 20 bases lay between the germline ends. Per the germline V gene, CDR1 is SGHTA and CDR2 is FQGNSA. The CDR3 sequence is 15 residues long. The CDR3 DNA reads as TGTGCCAGCACCTCCGGTCGGCAGGCCCGTGAGACCCAGTACTTC. This codes for CASTSGRQARETQYF.

Only a few counts were recorded for this clone. The rearrangement links TRBV5-6 to TRBJ2-2; D gene unclear. V lost 2 bases to trimming and J lost 2 bases, with 13 bases between them. This CDR3 has 16 amino acids. Looked up from germline, CDR1 is SGHDT and CDR2 is YYEEEE. The CDR3 region is CASSFLVAVNTGELFF. In DNA form, the CDR3 reads TGTGCCAGCAGCTTTTTGGTGGCAGTTAACACCGGGGAGCTGTTTTTT.

The V and J genes are TRBV4-1 and TRBJ2-2, with D maybe TRBD2 (5 bases). Germline assignment: CDR1 MGHRA and CDR2 YSYEKL. The V end lost 1 base, the J end lost 6 bases, and 12 bases lay between the germline ends. The CDR3 sequence is 15 residues long. CDR3: CASSQGERSAGELFF. The CDR3 coding sequence is TGCGCCAGCAGCCAAGGTGAGCGGTCGGCCGGGGAGCTGTTTTTT.

This clone was detected once. This chain connects TRBV29-1 to TRBJ2-3; no firm D call. Germline CDR1 and CDR2: SQVTM and ANQGSEA. This CDR3 has 11 residues. The V end was cut by 6 bases, the J end by 4 bases, with 8 bases between. In DNA, the CDR3 is TGCAGCGTAGATAGATCAGATACGCAGTATTTT. Its translation is CSVDRSDTQYF.

A few counts support this clone. The J gene is TRBJ1-1, the V gene TRBV11-3; weak D call: TRBD1 (6 bases). Trimming removed 6 bases from V and 1 base from J, with 9 bases in between. Germline-derived CDR1 and CDR2 are SGHNT and YENEEA. The CDR3 runs 13 residues. The CDR3 region is CASSLDRNTEAFF. The CDR3 coding sequence is TGTGCCAGCAGTTTGGACAGGAACACTGAAGCTTTCTTT.

This rearrangement joins TRBV18 to TRBJ2-5; tentatively, D is TRBD1 (5 bases). The CDR3 extends over 14 amino acids. Germline V lookup: CDR1 KGHSH, CDR2 LQKENI. V gave up 3 bases and J gave up 5 bases, with 13 bases separating them. CDR3 DNA sequence: TGTGCCAGCTCACCCCAGGGTGGGATCGAGACCCAGTACTTC. It translates to CASSPQGGIETQYF.

Worth noting for this clone: The junction differs from germline at one of its ends, possibly a read error. Here the CDR3 reads CSSSLGTDYGYTF. In DNA form, the CDR3 reads TGTTCCAGCAGCTTAGGGACAGACTATGGCTACACCTTC. V is TRBV7-9 and J is TRBJ1-2, with 7 nucleotides matching TRBD1. The CDR3 loop spans 13 amino acids. CDR1 is SEHNR, CDR2 FQNEAQ, per germline (reference sequence).

Worth noting for this clone: One end of the junction fails to match germline, which may point to a read error. The chain carries TRBV28 and TRBJ2-7; a possible D gene is TRBD2 (5 bases). CDR3 length: 13 residues. Germline V gene data show CDR1 as MDHEN and CDR2 as SYDVKM. DNA of the CDR3: TGTGCCAGCAGATTATATGGGAGCTACGAGCAGTACTTC. Translation: CASRLYGSYEQYF.

The chain has TRBV28 and TRBJ1-5, with TRBD1 matching over 7 bases. Losses at the gene ends were 4 bases for V and 2 bases for J; bases not matched to a gene: 2. The CDR3 runs 14 residues. In germline, CDR1 is MDHEN, CDR2 SYDVKM. CDR3 amino acids: CASSSGQGNQPQHF. For the CDR3, the DNA is TGTGCCAGCAGTTCCGGACAGGGCAATCAGCCCCAGCATTTT.